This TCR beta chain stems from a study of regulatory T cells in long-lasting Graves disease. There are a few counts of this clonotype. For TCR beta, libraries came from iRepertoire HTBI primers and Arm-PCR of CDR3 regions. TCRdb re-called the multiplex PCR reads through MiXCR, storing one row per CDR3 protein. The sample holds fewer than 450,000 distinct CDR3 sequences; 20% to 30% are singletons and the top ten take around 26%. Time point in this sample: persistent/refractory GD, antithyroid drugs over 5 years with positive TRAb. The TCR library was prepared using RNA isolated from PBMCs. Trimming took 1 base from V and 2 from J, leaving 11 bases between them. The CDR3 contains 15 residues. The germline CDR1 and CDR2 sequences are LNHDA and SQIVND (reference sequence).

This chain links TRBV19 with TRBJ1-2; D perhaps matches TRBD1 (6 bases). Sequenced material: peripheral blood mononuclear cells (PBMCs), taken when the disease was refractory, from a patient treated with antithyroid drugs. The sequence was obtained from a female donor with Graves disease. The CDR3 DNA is TGTGCCAGTAGTATAGCCGACAGGTTAAACTATGGCTACACCTTC. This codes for CASSIADRLNYGYTF.